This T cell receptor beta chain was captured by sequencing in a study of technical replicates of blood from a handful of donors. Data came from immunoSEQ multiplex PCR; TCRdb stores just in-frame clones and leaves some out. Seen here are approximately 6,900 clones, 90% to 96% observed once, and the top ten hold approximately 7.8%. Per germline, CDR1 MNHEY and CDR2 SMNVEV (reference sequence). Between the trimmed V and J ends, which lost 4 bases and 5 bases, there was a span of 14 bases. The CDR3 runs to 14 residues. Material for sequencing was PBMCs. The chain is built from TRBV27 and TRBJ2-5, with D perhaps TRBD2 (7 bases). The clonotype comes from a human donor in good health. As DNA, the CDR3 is TGTGCCAGCAGTTGGGGGGGCGGCCCGGAGACCCAGTACTTC. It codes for CASSWGGGPETQYF.